A selection of T cell receptor beta chains follows, all from one sample in a study of T-cell reconstitution after alpha-beta-depleted transplantation in children. Each CDR3 protein gets one entry after TCRdb re-called the PCR reads with MiXCR. The sample consists of 670,000 or so distinct CDR3 sequences, around 12% of them appearing once. Sequenced here: PBMCs, sampled before TCRalphabeta/CD19-depleted stem cell transplant. All receptors derive from a girl under 10 years old with congenital amegakaryocytic thrombocytopenia, due to receive a stem cell transplant. The CDR3 runs from the conserved cysteine through the conserved F or W. The order of the fields is D gene, clone size, V gene, J gene, CDR3 DNA, CDR3 protein. A D gene is named only where the DNA matches it firmly. For some rows the clone size is stated as once, few or many, or as a class when expanded; others skip it.

>TRBD2|-|TRBV28|TRBJ2-7
TGTGCCAGCAGGAAGGGACTAGCGGGAAGCGAGCAGTACTTC
CASRKGLAGSEQYF
>TRBD2|many|TRBV5-6|TRBJ2-1
TGTGCCAGCAGCGGGGGGACTATTTACAATGAGCAGTTCTTC
CASSGGTIYNEQFF
>-|many|TRBV5-1|TRBJ2-5
TGCGCCAGCAGCACCCCACCTAGCACGGAGACCCAGTACTTC
CASSTPPSTETQYF
>-|many|TRBV7-9|TRBJ1-6
TGTGCCAGCAGCCGCCCAGTGGGTTTTCAGGATTCACCCCTCCACTTT
CASSRPVGFQDSPLHF
>-|-|TRBV7-2|TRBJ2-7
TGTGCCAGCAGTGGTGCCGACGCCTACGAGCAGTACTTC
CASSGADAYEQYF
>-|-|TRBV12-3/TRBV12-4|TRBJ1-1
TGTGCCAGCAGTTTAGGGTCGGCGACAGGTGTCACTGAAGCTTTCTTT
CASSLGSATGVTEAFF
>-|many|TRBV20-1|TRBJ2-1
TGCAGTGCGTATTCCGGGGCCAAAAATGAGCAGTTCTTC
CSAYSGAKNEQFF
>-|few|TRBV7-9|TRBJ2-5
TGTGCCAGCACCCCAGTCCCACCGCTAGAGACCCAGTACTTC
CASTPVPPLETQYF
>-|-|TRBV5-4|TRBJ1-2
TGTGCCAGCAGCACCCTTGGGAGGGGGGCTTCTGGCTACACCTTC
CASSTLGRGASGYTF
>-|many|TRBV12-3/TRBV12-4|TRBJ2-3
TGTGCCAGCAGTTTTCCGGGAGCGGTGGGTGGAGATACGCAGTATTTT
CASSFPGAVGGDTQYF
>TRBD2|-|TRBV7-9|TRBJ2-4
TGTGCCAGCAGCTTAGACAGACTAGCGGGAAAAAACATTCAGTACTTC
CASSLDRLAGKNIQYF
>TRBD2|few|TRBV14|TRBJ2-7
TGTGCCAGCTCGCGAACTAGCGGGAGAAGAAACGAGCAGTACTTC
CASSRTSGRRNEQYF
>-|many|TRBV7-2|TRBJ2-5
TGTGCCAGCAGCTTCTTTTCGGGGTCGGGAGAGACCCAGTACTTC
CASSFFSGSGETQYF
>-|many|TRBV5-1|TRBJ2-7
TGCGCCAGCAGCTTGCCGTGGGCTAGTTCTAACGAGCAGTACTTC
CASSLPWASSNEQYF
>-|-|TRBV27|TRBJ2-1
TGTGCCAGCAGTTTTCGTAGGCGCGATGAGCAGTTCTTC
CASSFRRRDEQFF
>-|many|TRBV20-1|TRBJ2-5
TGCAGTGCTAGAGATTTGGGTGGACAGGGAGGGCAAGAGACCCAGTACTTC
CSARDLGGQGGQETQYF
>-|many|TRBV12-3/TRBV12-4|TRBJ2-1
TGTGCCAGCTGTCGGGTAGCCGAAACTGAACAGTTCTTC
CASCRVAETEQFF
>TRBD2|-|TRBV19|TRBJ2-1
TGTGCCAGTAGTATTTTCAAAGCGGGAGTACTTAATGAGCAGTTCTTC
CASSIFKAGVLNEQFF
>-|-|TRBV4-1|TRBJ2-5
TGCGCCAGCAGCCAAGTACACGGACAAGAGACCCAGTACTTC
CASSQVHGQETQYF
>-|-|TRBV3-1|TRBJ2-1
TGTGCCAGCAGCCAAGATGCCGGGACGGGAAAGTTCTTC
CASSQDAGTGKFF
>-|-|TRBV19|TRBJ2-5
TGTGCCAGTAGTATAAGCAGGAACCAAGAGACCCAGTACTTC
CASSISRNQETQYF
>TRBD2|-|TRBV18|TRBJ2-1
TGTGCCGTAGCGGGATTCTACAATGAGCAGTTCTTC
CAVAGFYNEQFF
>-|-|TRBV5-1|TRBJ1-1
TGCGCCAGCAGCTTGGCCGGGGTACAGGGCACTGAAGCTTTCTTT
CASSLAGVQGTEAFF
>-|many|TRBV5-1|TRBJ2-7
TGCGCCAGCAGCTTGGCCCCTCAATCGGCACAACTAGCTTACGAGCAGTACTTC
CASSLAPQSAQLAYEQYF
>-|many|TRBV12-3/TRBV12-4|TRBJ2-1
TGTGCCAGCAGTTTAGCTCTGGTGTACAATGAGCAGTTCTTC
CASSLALVYNEQFF
>-|few|TRBV18|TRBJ1-5
TGTGCCAGCTCGAGAGGGGGGGATCAGCCCCAGCATTTT
CASSRGGDQPQHF
>TRBD1|many|TRBV20-1|TRBJ1-1
TGCAGTGCTAGAGTTTACAGGGGTTCGAACACTGAAGCTTTCTTT
CSARVYRGSNTEAFF
>-|many|TRBV5-1|TRBJ1-1
TGCGCCAGCAGCTTGGCACACCGACAGAATGAAGCTTTCTTT
CASSLAHRQNEAFF
>-|many|TRBV30|TRBJ2-2
TGTGCCTGGAGTCTAGTGAACACCGGGGAGCTGTTTTTT
CAWSLVNTGELFF
>-|many|TRBV29-1|TRBJ2-2
TGCAGTGCAGGACAGAACACCGGGGAGCTGTTTTTT
CSAGQNTGELFF
>-|-|TRBV15|TRBJ2-3
TGTGCCACCAGCAGAGCGGGTGCGTGGGGCACAGATACGCAGTATTTT
CATSRAGAWGTDTQYF
>-|few|TRBV29-1|TRBJ2-7
TGCAGCGTTGCTGACTTAGCCTACGAGCAGTACTTC
CSVADLAYEQYF
>-|-|TRBV4-1|TRBJ2-5
TGCGCCAGCAGCCGGAGCAGGGCCCCGGAGAAAGAGACCCAGTACTTC
CASSRSRAPEKETQYF
>-|few|TRBV5-1|TRBJ1-3
TGCGCCAGCAGCCCTTGGCTTGCTGCCTCCTCTGGAAACACCATATATTTT
CASSPWLAASSGNTIYF
>-|-|TRBV30|TRBJ2-1
-
CASSVTSYICNEQFF
>TRBD1|few|TRBV7-2|TRBJ1-5
TGTGCCAGCAGCTTAGAGGGGACAGGGGGTCTGCCCCAGCATTTT
CASSLEGTGGLPQHF
>-|many|TRBV7-6|TRBJ1-2
TGTGCCAGCAGCTTAGAACAGGACTATGGCTACACCTTC
CASSLEQDYGYTF
>-|few|TRBV20-1|TRBJ2-3
TGCAGTGCTAGAGATAGTCGCACAGATACGCAGTATTTT
CSARDSRTDTQYF
>TRBD2|-|TRBV5-1|TRBJ2-2
TGCGCCAGCAGCTTCGGGAGGGGTCCCGGGGAGCTGTTTTTT
CASSFGRGPGELFF
>-|few|TRBV21-1|TRBJ2-1
TGTGCCAGCAGCACCCCTAGCGGGAGTAAGGATGCCGCAGGGTTCTTC
CASSTPSGSKDAAGFF
>-|few|TRBV27|TRBJ2-7
TGTGCCAGCAGCGGAGCGGAATCCTACGAGCAGTACTTC
CASSGAESYEQYF
>-|few|TRBV4-1|TRBJ2-2
TGCGCCAGCAGCCAACCCCGGCTCAGTGAAGGCGGGGAGCTGTTTTTT
CASSQPRLSEGGELFF
>-|few|TRBV20-1|TRBJ2-1
TGCAGTGCTAGAGCCCCAGCTTATTGGCAACATGAGCAGTTCTTC
CSARAPAYWQHEQFF
>TRBD2|-|TRBV5-1|TRBJ2-7
TGCGCCAGCAGCTTGGAACTAGCGGGGAACTCCTACGAGCAGTACTTC
CASSLELAGNSYEQYF
>-|few|TRBV6-5|TRBJ2-3
TGTGCCAGCCGTTGGACAACTTCCACAGATACGCAGTATTTT
CASRWTTSTDTQYF
>TRBD2|many|TRBV29-1|TRBJ2-4
TGCAGCGTTGAAGATCCGGGACCTGGGAGGGACATTCAGTACTTC
CSVEDPGPGRDIQYF